The entry below describes one TCR beta chain. Method: immunoSEQ multiplex PCR; TCRdb's copy keeps in-frame clones and lacks some. The sample yields more than 50,000 clones, just under 80% seen once. This entry comes from a study of blood T cell repertoires in COVID-19. At the level of the study: Samples came from the United States, Italy and Spain, spanning acute and convalescent COVID-19. In each case, the material was cDNA or gDNA derived from T cells, B-cell-depleted T cells, or PBMCs.

Per germline, CDR1 MDHEN and CDR2 SYDVKM. The V gene lost 6 bases and the J gene lost 0 bases, with 18 bases spanning the gap. This CDR3 region has 18 residues. V usage is TRBV28 and J usage is TRBJ1-6; the D gene is possibly TRBD1 (5 bases). What was sequenced was peripheral blood. The receptor comes from a human donor in a cohort sampled during active COVID-19. The CDR3 DNA sequence: TGTGCCAGCAGCTTGGGGCCCACACAGAGCTCCTATAATTCACCCCTCCACTTT. Its protein product is CASSLGPTQSSYNSPLHF. The variable domain in full, with the rest retrieved from reference TRBV28 and TRBJ1-6, is DVKVTQSSRYLVKRTGEKVFLECVQDMDHENMFWYRQDPGLGLRLIYFSYDVKMKEKGDIPEGYSVSREKKERFSLILESASTNQTSMYLCASSLGPTQSSYNSPLHFGNGTRLTVT.